Each of the 17 T cell receptor beta chains below was sequenced from the same sample in a study of T cell clonotyping in hematopoietic cell transplantation. Data came from immunoSEQ multiplex PCR; TCRdb stores just in-frame clones and leaves some out. This sample has about 4,000 clones; 79% occur once, and the top ten carry 25% to 30%. The sample consisted of peripheral blood mononuclear cells, taken at the time of graft-versus-host disease after allogeneic stem cell transplant. These receptors were taken from a female patient aged 50 to 65 who had an allogeneic stem cell transplant from an unrelated donor, so the T cells may come from the graft donor. Some clones in this sample may be carry-over from other donors' samples.

This clone was recorded only once. This rearrangement joins TRBV6-5 to TRBJ1-4; 9 bases map to TRBD1. This CDR3 is 14 amino acids long. The germline CDR1 and CDR2 sequences are MNHEY and SVGAGI. V dropped 6 bases and J dropped 5; count of bases not matched to a gene: 4. In nucleotides, the CDR3 is TGTGCCAGCAGGACCGGGACAGGGAATGAAAAACTGTTTTTT. This sequence encodes CASRTGTGNEKLFF.

Only one count was recorded for this clone. The chain uses TRBV7-9 and TRBJ2-3, with no clear D. V lost 4 bases and J 5 bases, leaving 13 bases between the germline ends. Germline lookup yields CDR1 SEHNR and CDR2 FQNEAQ (reference sequence). The CDR3 extends over 14 amino acids. The CDR3 protein is CASSSRWELDTQYF. The CDR3 DNA reads TGTGCCAGCAGCTCCCGCTGGGAATTAGATACGCAGTATTTT.

The gene calls are TRBV7-9 and TRBJ2-5, with 9 bases lining up with TRBD1. V was pared by 4 bases and J by 5 bases, with 8 bases of the junction left unmatched. The CDR3 runs to 15 residues. The germline gives CDR1 SEHNR, CDR2 FQNEAQ (reference sequence). CDR3 bases: TGTGCCAGCAGCTACCTCCCCGGGACAGGGGAGACCCAGTACTTC. As protein: CASSYLPGTGETQYF.

This chain links TRBV6-1 with TRBJ1-6, with D possibly matching TRBD1 (6 bases). This CDR3 comprises 17 residues. The germline V gene encodes CDR1 MNHNS and CDR2 SASEGT. V was pared by 0 bases and J by 10 bases, with 19 bases between. CDR3 residues: CASSEAEWGARKSPLHF. In DNA form, the CDR3 reads TGTGCCAGCAGTGAAGCAGAATGGGGGGCGAGAAAATCACCCCTCCACTTT.

This clone appeared a few times. J is TRBJ2-1 and V is TRBV13, with 8 bases matching TRBD2. This CDR3 comprises 15 residues. Germline assignment: CDR1 PRHDT and CDR2 FYEKMQ (reference sequence). The J segment lost 12 bases and the V segment lost 5 bases, leaving 15 bases of the junction unmatched. This CDR3 is CASSDLAGMLGRQFF. The CDR3 bases are TGTGCCAGCAGCGACCTAGCGGGTATGCTCGGTCGGCAGTTCTTC.

The V call is TRBV6-5, the J call TRBJ1-2; D is possibly TRBD1 (6 bases). Germline V lookup: CDR1 MNHEY, CDR2 SVGAGI. CDR3 size: 12 residues. V dropped 6 bases and J dropped 8 bases, with 13 bases sitting between them. The CDR3, as DNA: TGTGCCAGCAGAACGGGGGGGCTGGGCTACACCTTC. This codes for CASRTGGLGYTF.

The chain is built from TRBV29-1 and TRBJ1-1, with 7 bases aligning to TRBD1. Germline trimming cut 7 bases from V and 4 bases from J; bases unmatched to any gene: 3. The germline CDR1 and CDR2 sequences are SQVTM and ANQGSEA. This CDR3 is 11 amino acids long. The CDR3 loop is CSAYRGTEAFF. CDR3 DNA: TGCAGCGCCTACAGGGGCACTGAAGCTTTCTTT.

This sequence joins TRBV28 and TRBJ1-1; D possibly corresponds to TRBD1 (6 bases). CDR1 MDHEN and CDR2 SYDVKM come from the germline V gene. The V and J ends lost 2 bases and 3 bases respectively, with 10 bases between them. The CDR3 length is 14 residues. Here the CDR3 DNA reads TGTGCCAGCAGTTTAGGGACACTAGACACTGAAGCTTTCTTT. Protein product: CASSLGTLDTEAFF.

This clone is termed large. The chain is built from TRBV7-9 and TRBJ2-2; D might be TRBD1 (6 bases). This CDR3 spans 14 amino acids. The V and J ends lost 7 bases and 8 bases respectively, with 17 bases between them. In germline, CDR1 is SEHNR, CDR2 FQNEAQ (reference sequence). The CDR3 loop is CASNGGVMTGELFF. The CDR3 nucleotides are TGTGCCAGCAATGGGGGCGTAATGACTGGGGAGCTGTTTTTT.

The DNA for the CDR3 is TGCAGCGTTGTCACGGGGCTCCGAGTCCTGACTTTC. As protein: CSVVTGLRVLTF. The rearrangement joins TRBV29-1 to TRBJ2-6, with D perhaps TRBD1 or TRBD2 (5 bases each). The CDR3 is made up of 12 amino acids. Germline V gives CDR1 SQVTM, CDR2 ANQGSEA. V was cut by 4 bases and J by 13 bases, with 14 bases left in between.

The rearrangement joins TRBV7-9 to TRBJ2-5; 8 bases align to TRBD1. J lost 5 bases, V lost 3 bases, and 5 bases had no gene match. The germline V gene encodes CDR1 SEHNR and CDR2 FQNEAQ (reference sequence). This CDR3 region has 14 residues. CDR3 DNA sequence: TGTGCCAGCAGCTTGACAGGGGCGGGGGAGACCCAGTACTTC. It yields the protein CASSLTGAGETQYF.

The V call is TRBV30, the J call TRBJ1-4, with TRBD1 as a possible D gene (5 bases). Germline CDR1 and CDR2: GTSNPN and SVGIG (reference sequence). This CDR3 spans 12 amino acids. CDR3 residues: CGRDEGLGKLFF. The CDR3 DNA sequence: TGTGGTCGGGACGAGGGCCTCGGAAAACTGTTTTTT.

This clone came up once. V and J are TRBV28 and TRBJ1-4, with D perhaps matching TRBD1 (6 bases). The CDR3 extends over 15 amino acids. Trimming left V 5 bases short and J 5 bases short, with 15 bases between. The V gene's germline CDR1 is MDHEN and CDR2 SYDVKM. This CDR3 reads CASSPPGRGNEKLFF. The CDR3 coding sequence is TGTGCCAGCAGTCCCCCGGGGAGGGGGAATGAAAAACTGTTTTTT.

The chain couples TRBV7-3 to TRBJ2-7; no firm D call. Trimming shortened V by 5 bases and J by 6 bases, and 14 bases separated the two germline ends. Looked up from germline, CDR1 is SGHTA and CDR2 is FQGTGA. The CDR3 totals 13 residues. DNA for the CDR3: TGTGCCAGCAGCCCCACGTTGCTTGGCGAGCAGTACTTC. Translation gives CASSPTLLGEQYF.

The chain combines TRBV7-8 with TRBJ1-5; perhaps TRBD1 as D (6 bases). Germline lookup yields CDR1 SGHVS and CDR2 FQNEAQ. V lost 2 bases, J lost 4 bases, and 18 bases lay in between. The CDR3 is 17 amino acids. CDR3 coding DNA: TGTGCCAGCAGCTTAAAGGAGACAGGTTGGGGAAATCAGCCCCAGCATTTT. It is translated as CASSLKETGWGNQPQHF.

The chain carries TRBV5-8 and TRBJ1-2; D not resolved. The CDR3 runs 13 residues. Germline V gene sequence: CDR1 SGHTS, CDR2 YDEGEE. V was trimmed by 5 bases and J by 6 bases, leaving 14 bases between them. DNA for the CDR3: TGTGCCAGCAGTAGATCCGGGGTTGATGGCTACACCTTC. It specifies CASSRSGVDGYTF.

The rearrangement links TRBV19 to TRBJ2-7; perhaps TRBD1 as D (6 bases). Germline values: CDR1 LNHDA, CDR2 SQIVND (reference sequence). V was cut by 3 bases and J by 1 base, with 10 bases left in between. The CDR3 has 14 amino acids. Here the CDR3 DNA reads TGTGCCAGTAGTATCAGACAGGCTTCCTACGAGCAGTACTTC. This codes for CASSIRQASYEQYF.